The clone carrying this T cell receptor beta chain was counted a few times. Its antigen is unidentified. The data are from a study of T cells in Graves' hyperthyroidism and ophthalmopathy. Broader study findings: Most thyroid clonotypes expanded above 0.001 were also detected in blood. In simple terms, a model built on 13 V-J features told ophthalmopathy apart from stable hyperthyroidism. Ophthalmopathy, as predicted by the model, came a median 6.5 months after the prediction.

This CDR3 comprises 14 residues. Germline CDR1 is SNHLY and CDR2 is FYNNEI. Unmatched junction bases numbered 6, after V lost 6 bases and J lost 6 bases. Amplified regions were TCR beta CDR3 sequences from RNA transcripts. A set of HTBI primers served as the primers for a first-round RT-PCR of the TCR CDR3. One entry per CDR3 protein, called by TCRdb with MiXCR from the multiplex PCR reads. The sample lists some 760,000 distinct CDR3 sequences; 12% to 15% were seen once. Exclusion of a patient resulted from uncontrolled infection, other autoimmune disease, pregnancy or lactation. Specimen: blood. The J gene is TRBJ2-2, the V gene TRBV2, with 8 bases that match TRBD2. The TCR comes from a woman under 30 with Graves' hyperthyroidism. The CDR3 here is CASRASGSPGELFF. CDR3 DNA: TGTGCCAGCAGGGCTAGCGGGTCCCCCGGGGAGCTGTTTTTT. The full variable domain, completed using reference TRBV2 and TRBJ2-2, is EPEVTQTPSHQVTQMGQEVILRCVPISNHLYFYWYRQILGQKVEFLVSFYNNEISEKSEIFDDQFSVERPDGSNFTLKIRSTKLEDSAMYFCASRASGSPGELFFGEGSRLTVL.